This T cell receptor beta chain was recovered during a study of Ad26.COV2.S vaccination and SARS-CoV-2 variants. Study-level information: Participant was drawn from the COV1001 Ad26.COV2.S trial arm.

The study's findings and limits: Assessments of TCR breadth and depth may have underestimated the total T cell responses. Considerable breadth of spike-specific CD8+ and CD4+ T cell responses has reportedly been documented following vaccination. Similar non-spike TCR breadth was seen in vaccine and placebo recipients.

The sample's treatment: some 20 received Ad26.COV2.S at low or high dose, single or two shots; about 5 received placebo; per-sample allocation not given. All samples were drawn on day 63, counting from the first vaccine or placebo injection. Produced via immunoSEQ multiplex PCR; TCRdb's table is partial and in-frame only. This repertoire shows a few hundred thousand clones, over 75% found once; its top ten account for around 1.8%. As regards this clone: No antigen is known for it.

This TCR was sampled from a person between 18 and 65 years old who received the Ad26.COV2.S COVID-19 vaccine or a placebo. The input for sequencing was peripheral blood, taken in a trial of Ad26.COV2.S vaccine versus placebo.

The CDR3 DNA reads as TGCGCCAGCAGAACCGGGACTAGCGGCACCTCCTACAATGAGCAGTTCTTC. Protein sequence: CASRTGTSGTSYNEQFF. This sequence joins TRBV10-2 and TRBJ2-1; TRBD2 agrees at 11 bases. Trimming at V came to 6 bases and at J to 0 bases, leaving 7 bases not matched to a gene. Germline CDR1 reads WSHSY; CDR2 reads SAAADI. This CDR3 is built from 17 residues.